Listed below are T cell receptor beta chains from one sample, sequenced in a study of OX40 agonist ivuxolimab in advanced cancers. Profiling relied on immunoSEQ multiplex PCR, and the TCRdb table lists in-frame clones only, not all of them. The table has tens of thousands of clones, 81% seen once; the top ten hold over 0.95%. The sample consisted of CD4+ or CD8+ T cells sorted from blood, taken in a trial of the OX40 agonist ivuxolimab. These receptors were taken from an adult with an advanced solid tumor such as melanoma, head and neck, liver or kidney cancer. CDR3s include the opening cysteine and the closing phenylalanine or tryptophan. D genes are given only for firm matches. Some rows have no size entry. The others give once, few or many, or a class for an expanded clone.

- | - | TRBJ1-1 | TRBV30 | TGTGCCTGGAGTTACTACCTTCTGGGCACTGAAGCTTTCTTT | CAWSYYLLGTEAFF
medium-sized | TRBD1 | TRBJ1-4 | TRBV2 | TGTGCCAGCAGAACGCAGGGGGCCGGTGAAAAACTGTTTTTT | CASRTQGAGEKLFF
- | TRBD2 | TRBJ2-1 | TRBV2 | TGTGCCAGCAGTGAAAGGCCCGGGACTAGGAATGAGCAGTTCTTC | CASSERPGTRNEQFF
- | TRBD2 | TRBJ2-1 | TRBV7-9 | TGTGCCAGCAGCGAGACGTCTAGCGGGGGGGAGCAGTTCTTC | CASSETSSGGEQFF
- | - | TRBJ1-5 | TRBV19 | TGTGCCAGTAGTATCGGGGGGGGCAGCAATCAGCCCCAGCATTTT | CASSIGGGSNQPQHF
- | - | TRBJ1-1 | TRBV6-1 | TGTGCCAGCAGTGGCCGGGGGGCAGGCCTTGAGCTAGCTTTCTTT | CASSGRGAGLELAFF
- | - | TRBJ1-4 | TRBV5-1 | TGCGCCAGCAGCTCAACGACGGGCCTGATAGGTAAACTGTTTTTT | CASSSTTGLIGKLFF
- | - | TRBJ2-5 | TRBV7-2 | TGTGCCAGCAGCCCACGAGGGGGAGAGACCCAGTACTTC | CASSPRGGETQYF
- | - | TRBJ2-7 | TRBV7-2 | TGTGCCAGCAGCTCGGGACAAGTTCCCTACGAGCAGTACTTC | CASSSGQVPYEQYF
- | - | TRBJ2-7 | TRBV5-4 | TGTGCCAGCAGCTCAGCAGGAAAAGCTTACTACGAGCAGTACTTC | CASSSAGKAYYEQYF
- | - | TRBJ1-2 | TRBV4-1 | TGCGCCAGCAGCCAAGACAGGACCTATCCCGGGGGCTACACCTTC | CASSQDRTYPGGYTF
- | - | TRBJ1-1 | TRBV4-1 | TGCGCCAGCAGCGTAGGACAGCAGAACACTGAAGCTTTCTTT | CASSVGQQNTEAFF
- | - | TRBJ1-1 | TRBV12-5 | TGTGCTAGTGCCCGGGGGGGCGGTGACACTGAAGCTTTCTTT | CASARGGGDTEAFF
- | - | TRBJ1-2 | TRBV7-3 | TGTGCCAGCAGCTTAGGGCCAACTAACTATGGCTACACCTTC | CASSLGPTNYGYTF
many | TRBD1 | TRBJ1-2 | TRBV27 | TGTGCCAGCAGTCGAGGAGACAGGGGGTATGGCTACACCTTC | CASSRGDRGYGYTF
- | - | TRBJ1-2 | TRBV5-4 | TGTGCCAGCAGCCCTGGGGTGGGGAGGGGGTCCAACTATGGCTACACCTTC | CASSPGVGRGSNYGYTF
- | - | TRBJ2-7 | TRBV23-1 | TGCGCCAGCAGTCAATCGGGAATGAAGCAGTACTTC | CASSQSGMKQYF
- | - | TRBJ2-1 | TRBV2 | TGTGCCAGCAGCCCAGGAGGTAGAGAGTTCTTC | CASSPGGREFF
- | TRBD2 | TRBJ2-1 | TRBV28 | TGTGCCAGCAGTCCGACTAGCGGGGCCTCCTACAATGAGCAGTTCTTC | CASSPTSGASYNEQFF
- | - | TRBJ1-3 | TRBV4-1 | TGCGCCAGCAGCCCACAACCGATCGGGACCTCTGGAAACACCATATATTTT | CASSPQPIGTSGNTIYF
- | TRBD1 | TRBJ1-6 | TRBV7-2 | TGTGCCAGCAGCAACGGACAGGACTCCTATAATTCACCCCTCCACTTT | CASSNGQDSYNSPLHF
- | TRBD2 | TRBJ2-5 | TRBV5-1 | TGCGCCAGCAGCTTGGTTGCTAGCGGGGGGACATTCCAAGAGACCCAGTACTTC | CASSLVASGGTFQETQYF
- | TRBD1 | TRBJ1-2 | TRBV2 | TGTGCCAGCACCCCGGACAGGGGAAACTATGGCTACACCTTC | CASTPDRGNYGYTF
few | TRBD1 | TRBJ1-6 | TRBV6-5 | TGTGCCAGCAGTTCTTTCACCGGGACAGGGGGGTCACCCCTCCACTTT | CASSSFTGTGGSPLHF
- | TRBD1 | TRBJ1-5 | TRBV19 | TGTGCCAGTAGTTTGGGGGGGACAGGCCTCAATCAGCCCCAGCATTTT | CASSLGGTGLNQPQHF
- | - | TRBJ2-2 | TRBV5-4 | TGTGCCAGCAGCAGGGTGGGGGGCGATGTCGGCGGGGAGCTGTTTTTT | CASSRVGGDVGGELFF
- | - | TRBJ1-5 | TRBV6-5 | TGTGCCAGCAGTTACTCGGGAGCGCGGGAGCCCCAGCATTTT | CASSYSGAREPQHF
- | - | TRBJ1-6 | TRBV5-5 | TGTGCCAGCAGCCTTCTCGCGGGGGTGGGTTCACCCCTCCACTTT | CASSLLAGVGSPLHF
- | TRBD1 | TRBJ2-7 | TRBV18 | TGTGCCAGCTCACCCGGACAGGGGGTTGCCTACGAGCAGTACTTC | CASSPGQGVAYEQYF
- | TRBD1 | TRBJ1-2 | TRBV19 | TGTGCCAGTAGTATAGGCCCCTGGACAGGGGGAAAAAGCTACACCTTC | CASSIGPWTGGKSYTF
- | TRBD1 | TRBJ2-3 | TRBV5-1 | TGCGCCAGCAGCTCAGGGGGTAGCACAGATACGCAGTATTTT | CASSSGGSTDTQYF
- | - | TRBJ1-6 | TRBV6-1 | TGTGCCAGCAGTGAACGGGGGGTCCTAAATTCACCCCTCCACTTT | CASSERGVLNSPLHF
- | - | TRBJ1-2 | TRBV7-6 | TGTGCCAGCAGCCTCAGCGGGCAGGGCTATGGCTACACCTTC | CASSLSGQGYGYTF
- | - | TRBJ2-5 | TRBV7-3 | TGTGCCAGCAGCTTAGGGGGTTCGAAGACCCAGTACTTC | CASSLGGSKTQYF
- | TRBD1 | TRBJ2-7 | TRBV5-6 | TGTGCCAGCAGCTTCCACAGGGGGCCCGACGAGCAGTACTTC | CASSFHRGPDEQYF
- | - | TRBJ1-2 | TRBV2 | TGTGCCAGCAGTGAACAGGGCCCCTACACCTTC | CASSEQGPYTF
- | TRBD1 | TRBJ1-3 | TRBV19 | TGTGCCAGTAGCGTCACTCACAGGGGGCCGTCTGGAAACACCATATATTTT | CASSVTHRGPSGNTIYF
- | - | TRBJ2-2 | TRBV19 | TGTGCCAGTAGTCCCGGAGAGAGGCTCGCCGGGGAGCTGTTTTTT | CASSPGERLAGELFF
once | - | TRBJ2-6 | TRBV5-1 | TGCGCCAGCAGCTTGATGGGCCTTAAAGACGTCCTGACTTTC | CASSLMGLKDVLTF
- | - | TRBJ2-7 | TRBV5-4 | TGTGCCAGCAGCCAGGACAGTTACGAGCAGTACTTC | CASSQDSYEQYF
- | - | TRBJ1-5 | TRBV6-1 | TGTGCCAGCAACGTTGAGCGAAATCAGCCCCAGCATTTT | CASNVERNQPQHF
few | - | TRBJ2-3 | TRBV6-1 | TGTGCCAGCAGCTGGGGAACAGATACGCAGTATTTT | CASSWGTDTQYF
- | TRBD2 | TRBJ2-7 | TRBV4-2 | TGTGCCAGCAGCCCGGGACTGGCGGGGGGCTACGAGCAGTACTTC | CASSPGLAGGYEQYF
- | TRBD1 | TRBJ1-2 | TRBV11-1 | TGTGCCAGCAGCGCCGACAGGGGGTATGGCTACACCTTC | CASSADRGYGYTF
- | - | TRBJ1-4 | TRBV2 | TGTGCCAGCAGTGAAGGTTCGTCCTTTGAAAAACTGTTTTTT | CASSEGSSFEKLFF
- | - | TRBJ1-1 | TRBV5-5 | TGTGCCAGCAGCTGGGGCCACACACCGAACACTGAAGCTTTCTTT | CASSWGHTPNTEAFF